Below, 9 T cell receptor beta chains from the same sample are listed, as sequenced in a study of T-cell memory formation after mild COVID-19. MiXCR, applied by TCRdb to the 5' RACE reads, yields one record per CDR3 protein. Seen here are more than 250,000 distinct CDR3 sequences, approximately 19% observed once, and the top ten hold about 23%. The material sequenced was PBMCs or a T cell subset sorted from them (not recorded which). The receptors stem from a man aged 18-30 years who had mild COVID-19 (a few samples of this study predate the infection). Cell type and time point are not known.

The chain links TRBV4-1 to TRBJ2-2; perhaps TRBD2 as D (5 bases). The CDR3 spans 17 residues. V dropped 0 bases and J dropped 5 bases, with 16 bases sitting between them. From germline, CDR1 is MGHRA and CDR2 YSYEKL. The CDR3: CASSQEVMRVRTGELFF. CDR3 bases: TGCGCCAGCAGCCAAGAGGTCATGAGGGTACGGACCGGGGAGCTGTTTTTT.

The CDR3 here is CSAPISASGFYEQYF. The CDR3 DNA reads TGCAGTGCTCCGATATCGGCTAGCGGATTCTACGAGCAGTACTTC. The chain couples TRBV20-1 to TRBJ2-7, with 7 bases matching TRBD2. V was pared by 5 bases and J by 3 bases, with 13 bases of the junction left unmatched. The germline V gene has CDR1 DFQATT and CDR2 SNEGSKA (reference sequence). This CDR3 is 15 amino acids long.

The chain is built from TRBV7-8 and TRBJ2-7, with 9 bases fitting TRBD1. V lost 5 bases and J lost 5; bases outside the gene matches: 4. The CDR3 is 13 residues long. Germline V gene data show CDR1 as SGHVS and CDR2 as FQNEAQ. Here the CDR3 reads CASSPRTGDEQYV. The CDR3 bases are TGTGCCAGCAGCCCCCGGACAGGGGACGAGCAGTACGTC.

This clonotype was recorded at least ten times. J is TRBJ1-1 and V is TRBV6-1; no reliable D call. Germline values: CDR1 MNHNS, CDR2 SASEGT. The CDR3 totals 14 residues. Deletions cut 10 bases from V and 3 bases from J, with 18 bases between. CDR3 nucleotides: TGTGCCACCGACTCCAAGGAGACCCACACTGAAGCTTTCTTT. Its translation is CATDSKETHTEAFF.

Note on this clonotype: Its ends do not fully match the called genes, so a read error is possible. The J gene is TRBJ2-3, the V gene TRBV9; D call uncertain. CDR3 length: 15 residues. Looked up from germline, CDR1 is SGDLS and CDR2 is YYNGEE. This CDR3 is CASSVELGITDSQYF. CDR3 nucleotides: TGTGCCAGCAGCGTAGAATTGGGTATCACAGATTCGCAGTATTTT.

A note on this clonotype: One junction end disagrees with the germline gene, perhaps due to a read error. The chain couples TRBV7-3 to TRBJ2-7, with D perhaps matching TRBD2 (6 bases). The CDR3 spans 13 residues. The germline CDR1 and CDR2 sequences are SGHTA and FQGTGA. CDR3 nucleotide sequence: TGTGCCAGCAGCTTGGGAGGCTCAGGCGAGCAGAACTTC. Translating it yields CASSLGGSGEQNF.

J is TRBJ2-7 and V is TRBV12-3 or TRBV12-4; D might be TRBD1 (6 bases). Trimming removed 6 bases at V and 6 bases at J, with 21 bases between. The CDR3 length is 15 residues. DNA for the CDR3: TGTGCCAGCAGCTCAGCAGGGACATCTCGGTCCGAGCAGTACTTC. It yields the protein CASSSAGTSRSEQYF.

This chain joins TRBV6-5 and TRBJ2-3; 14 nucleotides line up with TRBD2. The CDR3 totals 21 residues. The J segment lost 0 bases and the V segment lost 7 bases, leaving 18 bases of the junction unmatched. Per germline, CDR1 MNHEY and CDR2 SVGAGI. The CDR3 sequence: CASKSSRTSGGRHTSTDTQYF. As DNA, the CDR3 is TGTGCCAGCAAAAGCTCCCGGACTAGCGGGGGGCGCCATACTAGCACAGATACGCAGTATTTT.

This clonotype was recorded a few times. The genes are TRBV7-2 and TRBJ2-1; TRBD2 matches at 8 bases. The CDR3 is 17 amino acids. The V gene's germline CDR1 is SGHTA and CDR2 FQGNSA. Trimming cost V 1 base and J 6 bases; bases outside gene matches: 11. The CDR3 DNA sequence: TGTGCCAGCAGCTTAGTAGGCGGGGGGACCCCCTCCAATGAGCAGTTCTTC. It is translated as CASSLVGGGTPSNEQFF.